These T cell receptor beta chains were read from a single sample in a study of shared clonotypes between healthy human individuals. Clones were sequenced by immunoSEQ multiplex PCR, and TCRdb holds only the in-frame ones, with some missing. In the table there are hundreds of thousands of clones, 90% to 95% of which are singletons. The sample consisted of naive CD8+ T cells sorted from blood. The receptor set was obtained from a young woman in good health. The CDR3 runs from the conserved cysteine through the conserved F or W. The D gene is left open where the match is weak.

J,V,length,D,CDR3,DNA
TRBJ2-7,TRBV27,14,TRBD2,CASRLAVSSYEQYF,TGTGCCAGCAGGCTAGCGGTGAGCTCCTACGAGCAGTACTTC
TRBJ2-7,TRBV28,12,.,CASSQTSYEQYF,TGTGCCAGCAGTCAGACTAGCTACGAGCAGTACTTC
TRBJ2-7,TRBV7-9,14,.,CASSLGLENYEQYF,TGTGCCAGCAGCTTGGGTCTAGAAAATTACGAGCAGTACTTC
TRBJ2-7,TRBV27,15,TRBD2,CASGNPGLSSYEQYF,TGTGCCAGCGGAAACCCGGGACTATCGTCCTACGAGCAGTACTTC
TRBJ2-7,TRBV25-1,15,TRBD1,CASSVSGTGAYEQYF,TGTGCCAGCAGTGTCTCCGGGACAGGGGCCTACGAGCAGTACTTC
TRBJ2-7,TRBV9,17,TRBD2,CASSVGGLSGGSYEQYF,TGTGCCAGCAGCGTAGGGGGCCTTTCGGGAGGCTCCTACGAGCAGTACTTC
TRBJ2-2,TRBV7-9,15,.,CASSESVANTGELFF,TGTGCCAGCAGTGAGTCCGTGGCGAACACCGGGGAGCTGTTTTTT
TRBJ2-7,TRBV15,15,TRBD2,CATSKVSSGVWEQYF,TGTGCCACCAGCAAAGTTTCTAGCGGGGTCTGGGAGCAGTACTTC
TRBJ1-5,TRBV15,16,.,CATSRDPESSNQPQHF,TGTGCCACCAGCAGAGATCCGGAGTCTAGCAATCAGCCCCAGCATTTT
TRBJ2-1,TRBV27,14,TRBD2,CASSSLAGYNEQFF,TGTGCCAGCAGTTCTTTAGCGGGGTACAATGAGCAGTTCTTC